The 3 T cell receptor beta chains below come from one sample, sequenced in a study of CD8 T cells in ankylosing spondylitis. Their antigens are not known. Points from the study as a whole: Seemingly characteristic of ankylosing spondylitis blood was a TCR beta motif consisting of about 8 highly homologous variants.

One entry per CDR3 protein, called by TCRdb with MiXCR from the 5' RACE reads. Of hundreds of thousands of distinct CDR3 sequences in the sample, about 11% are singletons; the top ten hold approximately 0.51%. Sample: blood, either unsorted or a sorted T cell fraction (not recorded which). These receptors were obtained from a male donor with ankylosing spondylitis.

This clonotype was recorded a few times. J is TRBJ2-7 and V is TRBV20-1; the D gene is possibly TRBD2 (5 bases). Trimming removed 8 bases from V and 1 base from J, with 12 bases in between. Germline CDR1 reads DFQATT; CDR2 reads SNEGSKA (reference sequence). The CDR3 extends over 12 amino acids. CDR3: CSTTRGSYEQYF. CDR3 sequence (DNA): TGCAGTACCACTAGAGGATCCTACGAGCAGTACTTC.

The chain recombines TRBV4-2 with TRBJ2-7, with TRBD2 identical over 11 bases. This CDR3 spans 16 amino acids. V lost 1 base to trimming and J lost 1 base; unmatched junction nucleotides: 3. CDR1 is LGHNA, CDR2 YNFKEQ, per germline. In nucleotides, the CDR3 is TGTGCCAGCAGCCAAGGGGTAGCGGGAGGGTCCTACGAGCAGTACTTC. Its translation: CASSQGVAGGSYEQYF.

This clonotype showed up many times. The chain recombines TRBV20-1 with TRBJ2-1, with 10 bases aligning to TRBD2. The CDR3 is made up of 14 amino acids. CDR1 DFQATT and CDR2 SNEGSKA come from the germline V gene (reference sequence). Trimming at V came to 6 bases and at J to 9 bases, leaving 11 bases not matched to a gene. CDR3 DNA sequence: TGCAGTGCCCAAAGCAGGACTAGCGGCCTTGAGCAGTTCTTC. Translated: CSAQSRTSGLEQFF.